This TCR beta chain came from a study of blood T cell repertoires in COVID-19. Study-level information: The samples span acute and convalescent COVID-19 from the United States, Italy and Spain. The analysed material was cDNA or gDNA that came from T cells, B-cell-depleted T cells, or PBMCs.

In the original processing: Amplification of reference gene primers was used by the study to estimate nucleated cell counts. This table comes from immunoSEQ multiplex PCR, and its TCRdb copy is limited to in-frame clones, with some not included. D and trimming were read from the DNA, whereas the V and J calls and clone size are those reported in that table. The sample has about 240,000 clones, roughly 80% seen once. Worth noting for this clone: This CDR3 is also generated by other DNA sequences in the sample.

This TCR derives from a woman aged 80 or over with acute or convalescent COVID-19. What was sequenced was peripheral blood.

The CDR3 region is CASSQLAGGSYEQYF. The CDR3 bases are TGTGCCAGCAGCCAACTAGCGGGGGGCTCCTACGAGCAGTACTTC. This chain connects TRBV3-1 (or the pseudogene TRBV3-2) to TRBJ2-7, with 11 bases matching TRBD2. V lost 2 bases and J lost 0; bases outside the gene matches: 0. Looked up from germline, CDR1 is LGHDT and CDR2 is YNNKEL (reference sequence). This CDR3 comprises 15 residues.